This T cell receptor beta chain was documented in a study of blood T cell repertoires in COVID-19. Across the study: Sample material is recorded as cDNA or gDNA derived from T cells, B-cell-depleted T cells, or PBMCs.

Only in-frame clones appear in the TCRdb table, and some are missing; sequencing was by immunoSEQ multiplex PCR. The sample gives 380,000 or so clones, roughly 90% of which show up once; more than 1% is in the top ten. CDR3 length equals 13 residues. The germline gives CDR1 LGHNA, CDR2 YSLEER. Trimming pared 0 bases from V and 6 bases from J, leaving 9 bases between. The clonotype was recovered from a man aged 40-50 years with acute or convalescent COVID-19. The specimen sequenced was peripheral blood. V is TRBV4-3 and J is TRBJ2-7, with D possibly TRBD2 on 5 matching bases. CDR3 DNA: TGCGCCAGCAGCCAAGAATTGAGGGCCGAGCAGTACTTC. Its translation is CASSQELRAEQYF.